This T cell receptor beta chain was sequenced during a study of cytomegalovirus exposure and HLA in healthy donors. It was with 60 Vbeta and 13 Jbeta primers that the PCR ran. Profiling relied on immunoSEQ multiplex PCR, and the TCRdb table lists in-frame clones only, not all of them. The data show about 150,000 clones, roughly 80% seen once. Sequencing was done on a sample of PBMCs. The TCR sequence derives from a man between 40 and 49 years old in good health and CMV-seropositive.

CDR3 sequence (DNA): TGTGCCAGCAGCTTGGGGTCGGGGTCTGGAAACACCATATATTTT. Amino acid sequence: CASSLGSGSGNTIYF. This chain connects TRBV5-6 to TRBJ1-3; no reliable D call. The germline V gene has CDR1 SGHDT and CDR2 YYEEEE. This CDR3 is 15 amino acids long. V was pared by 0 bases and J by 1 base, with 8 bases between.